The following is a TCR beta chain sequence with its context. Its antigen is unknown. Data came from immunoSEQ multiplex PCR; TCRdb stores just in-frame clones and leaves some out. The profile shows 440,000 or so clones, roughly nine tenths of them singletons. The data were obtained in a study of Ad26.COV2.S vaccination and SARS-CoV-2 variants. CDR1 is SGHTA, CDR2 FQGNSA, per germline. J was trimmed by 8 bases and V by 2 bases; bases with no gene match: 11. CDR3 size: 15 residues. Treatment reported: some 20 received Ad26.COV2.S at low or high dose, single or two shots; several received placebo; per-sample allocation not given. The samples date from day 63 after the first vaccine or placebo injection. Study-level results: Vaccine and placebo recipients had comparable breadth of non-spike TCRs.

The chain couples TRBV7-2 to TRBJ1-2, with 7 bases matching TRBD1. The sequence derives from a person between 18 and 65 years old who received the Ad26.COV2.S COVID-19 vaccine or a placebo. The source material was peripheral blood, sampled in a trial of Ad26.COV2.S vaccine versus placebo. CDR3 sequence: CASSLSGQVLGGYTF. CDR3 nucleotides: TGTGCCAGCAGCTTATCCGGACAGGTTTTGGGAGGCTACACCTTC. The entire variable domain, with the rest obtained from reference TRBV7-2 and TRBJ1-2, is as follows: GAGVSQSPSNKVTEKGKDVELRCDPISGHTALYWYRQSLGQGLEFLIYFQGNSAPDKSGLPSDRFSAERTGGSVSTLTIQRTQQEDSAVYLCASSLSGQVLGGYTFGSGTRLTVV.